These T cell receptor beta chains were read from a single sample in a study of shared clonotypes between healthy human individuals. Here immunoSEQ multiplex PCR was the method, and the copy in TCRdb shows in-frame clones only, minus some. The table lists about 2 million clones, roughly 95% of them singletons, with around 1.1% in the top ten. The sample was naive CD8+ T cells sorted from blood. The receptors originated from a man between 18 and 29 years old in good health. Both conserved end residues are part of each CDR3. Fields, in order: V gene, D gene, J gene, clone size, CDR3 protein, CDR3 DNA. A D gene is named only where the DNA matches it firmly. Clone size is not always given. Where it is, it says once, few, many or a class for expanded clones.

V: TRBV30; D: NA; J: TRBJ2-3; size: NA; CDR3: CAWSDVGDTQYF; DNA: TGTGCCTGGAGTGATGTAGGAGATACGCAGTATTTT
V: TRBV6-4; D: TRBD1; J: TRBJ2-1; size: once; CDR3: CATAGTGKNEQFF; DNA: TGTGCCACGGCGGGGACAGGGAAGAATGAGCAGTTCTTC
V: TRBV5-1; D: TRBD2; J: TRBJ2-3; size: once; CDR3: CASSLTLAGGTDTQYF; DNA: TGCGCCAGCAGCTTGACCCTAGCGGGAGGGACAGATACGCAGTATTTT
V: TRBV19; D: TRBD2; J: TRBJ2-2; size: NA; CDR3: CASSMTSSTGELFF; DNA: TGTGCCAGTAGTATGACTAGCAGCACCGGGGAGCTGTTTTTT
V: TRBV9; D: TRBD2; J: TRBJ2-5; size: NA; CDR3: CASSSRLAGSQETQYF; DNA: TGTGCCAGCAGCTCCCGACTAGCGGGGTCTCAAGAGACCCAGTACTTC
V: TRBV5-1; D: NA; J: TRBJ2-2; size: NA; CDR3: CASSSGQFPTGELFF; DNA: TGCGCCAGCAGCTCAGGACAGTTCCCCACCGGGGAGCTGTTTTTT
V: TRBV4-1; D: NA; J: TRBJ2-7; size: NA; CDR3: CASSQGSTARGTYEQYF; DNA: TGCGCCAGCAGCCAAGGCTCCACCGCAAGGGGAACCTACGAGCAGTACTTC
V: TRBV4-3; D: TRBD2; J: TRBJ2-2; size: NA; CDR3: CASSQDVAGNTGELFF; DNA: TGCGCCAGCAGCCAAGATGTAGCGGGGAACACCGGGGAGCTGTTTTTT
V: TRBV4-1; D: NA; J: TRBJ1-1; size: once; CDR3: CASSQARGPPEAFF; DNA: TGCGCCAGCAGCCAGGCCCGGGGGCCCCCTGAAGCTTTCTTT
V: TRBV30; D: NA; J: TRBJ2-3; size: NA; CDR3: CAWSVLGRDTQYF; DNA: TGTGCCTGGAGTGTGTTGGGCAGAGATACGCAGTATTTT
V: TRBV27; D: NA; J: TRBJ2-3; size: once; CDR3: CASCPGPGTDTQYF; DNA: TGTGCCAGCTGCCCGGGCCCAGGGACAGATACGCAGTATTTT
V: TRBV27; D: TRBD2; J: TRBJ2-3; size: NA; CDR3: CASSWTSGIADTQYF; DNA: TGTGCCAGCAGTTGGACTAGCGGGATCGCAGATACGCAGTATTTT
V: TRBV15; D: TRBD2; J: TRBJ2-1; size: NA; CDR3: CATSRGFESGSSYNEQFF; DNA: TGTGCCACCAGCAGAGGATTTGAAAGCGGGAGCTCCTACAATGAGCAGTTCTTC
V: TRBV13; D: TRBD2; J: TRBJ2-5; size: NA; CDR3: CASGRRGVQETQYF; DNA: TGTGCCAGCGGGAGGCGGGGGGTCCAAGAGACCCAGTACTTC
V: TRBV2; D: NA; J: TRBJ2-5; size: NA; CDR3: CASSEVTRGQETQYF; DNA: TGTGCCAGCAGTGAAGTAACTAGGGGGCAAGAGACCCAGTACTTC
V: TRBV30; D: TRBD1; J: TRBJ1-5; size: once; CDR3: CAWSGGQGVDQPQHF; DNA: TGTGCCTGGAGTGGTGGGCAGGGGGTTGATCAGCCCCAGCATTTT
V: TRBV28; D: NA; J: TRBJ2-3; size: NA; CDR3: CASSLAGATDTQYF; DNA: TGTGCCAGCAGTTTAGCGGGGGCGACAGATACGCAGTATTTT
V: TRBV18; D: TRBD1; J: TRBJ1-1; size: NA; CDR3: CASSPSKGQGNTEAFF; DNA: TGTGCCAGCTCACCCTCCAAAGGACAGGGGAACACTGAAGCTTTCTTT
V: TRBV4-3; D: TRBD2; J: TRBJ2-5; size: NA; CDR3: CASSQELLAGAGIRETQYF; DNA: TGCGCCAGCAGCCAAGAGTTACTAGCGGGAGCAGGAATTCGAGAGACCCAGTACTTC
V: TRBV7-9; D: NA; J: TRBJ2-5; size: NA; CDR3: CASSLPSQETQYF; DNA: TGTGCCAGCAGCTTACCCAGCCAAGAGACCCAGTACTTC
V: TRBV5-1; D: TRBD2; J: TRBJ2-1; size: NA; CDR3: CASSFWEGYNEQFF; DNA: TGCGCCAGCAGCTTCTGGGAGGGATACAATGAGCAGTTCTTC
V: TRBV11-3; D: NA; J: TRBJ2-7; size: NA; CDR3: CASSLTSSYEQYF; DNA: TGTGCCAGCAGCTTAACGTCCTCGTACGAGCAGTACTTC
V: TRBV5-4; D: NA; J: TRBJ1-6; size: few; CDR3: CASSLGAAYNSPLHF; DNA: TGTGCCAGCAGCTTGGGGGCGGCATATAATTCACCCCTCCACTTT
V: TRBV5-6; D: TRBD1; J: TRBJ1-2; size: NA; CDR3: CASRSTGNYGYTF; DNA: TGTGCCAGCAGATCGACAGGGAACTATGGCTACACCTTC
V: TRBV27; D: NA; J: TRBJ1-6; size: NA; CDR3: CASSYFTSTSPLHF; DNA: TGTGCCAGCAGTTATTTTACCAGCACATCACCCCTCCACTTT
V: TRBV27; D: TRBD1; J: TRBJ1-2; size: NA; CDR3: CASSLSSGTVIYGYTF; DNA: TGTGCCAGCAGTTTAAGTTCGGGGACAGTAATCTATGGCTACACCTTC
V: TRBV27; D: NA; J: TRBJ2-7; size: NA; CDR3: CASSFTGGESEQYF; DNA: TGTGCCAGCAGTTTTACTGGCGGGGAAAGTGAGCAGTACTTC
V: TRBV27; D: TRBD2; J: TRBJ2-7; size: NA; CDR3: CASSPSSGPIAYEQYF; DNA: TGTGCCAGCAGTCCTTCTAGCGGTCCTATCGCCTACGAGCAGTACTTC
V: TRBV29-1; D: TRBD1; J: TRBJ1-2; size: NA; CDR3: CSVAPGGSYGYTF; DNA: TGCAGCGTAGCGCCAGGGGGAAGCTATGGCTACACCTTC
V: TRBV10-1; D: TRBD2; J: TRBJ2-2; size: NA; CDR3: CASSGTSGYTGELFF; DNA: TGCGCCAGCAGTGGGACTAGCGGGTACACCGGGGAGCTGTTTTTT
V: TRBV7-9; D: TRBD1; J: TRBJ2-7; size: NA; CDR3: CASSSGPTGGMGEQYF; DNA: TGTGCCAGCAGCTCCGGCCCGACAGGGGGTATGGGCGAGCAGTACTTC
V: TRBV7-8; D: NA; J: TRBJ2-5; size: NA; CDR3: CASSLRMVGGALDETQYF; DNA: TGTGCCAGCAGCTTAAGGATGGTTGGGGGCGCACTGGATGAGACCCAGTACTTC
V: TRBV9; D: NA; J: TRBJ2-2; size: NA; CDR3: CASSVFNTGELFF; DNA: TGTGCCAGCAGCGTATTCAACACCGGGGAGCTGTTTTTT
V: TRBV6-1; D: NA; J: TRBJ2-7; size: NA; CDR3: CASSEYDGNYEQYF; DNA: TGTGCCAGCAGTGAGTATGACGGTAACTACGAGCAGTACTTC
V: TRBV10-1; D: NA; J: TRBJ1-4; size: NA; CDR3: CASSEGGGDNEKLFF; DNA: TGCGCCAGCAGTGAAGGAGGGGGTGATAATGAAAAACTGTTTTTT
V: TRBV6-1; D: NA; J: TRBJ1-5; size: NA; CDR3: CASSEARVGGLGNQPQHF; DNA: TGTGCCAGCAGTGAAGCGAGAGTGGGGGGCCTGGGCAATCAGCCCCAGCATTTT
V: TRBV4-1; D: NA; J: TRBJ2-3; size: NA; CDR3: CASSQHPNGADTQYF; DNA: TGCGCCAGCAGCCAACACCCCAACGGGGCAGATACGCAGTATTTT
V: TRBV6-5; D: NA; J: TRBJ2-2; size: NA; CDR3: CASSRQGTGELFF; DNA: TGTGCCAGCAGTCGGCAGGGCACCGGGGAGCTGTTTTTT
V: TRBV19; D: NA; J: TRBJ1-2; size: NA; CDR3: CASSIESVSGDGYTF; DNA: TGTGCCAGTAGTATAGAGAGTGTTTCAGGGGATGGCTACACCTTC
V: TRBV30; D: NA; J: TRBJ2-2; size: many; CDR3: CAWGLGLDTGELFF; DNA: TGTGCCTGGGGGCTGGGACTGGACACCGGGGAGCTGTTTTTT
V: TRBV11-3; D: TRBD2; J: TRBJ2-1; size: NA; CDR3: CASSLIKGLAGSYNEQFF; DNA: TGTGCCAGCAGCTTAATCAAAGGACTAGCGGGATCCTACAATGAGCAGTTCTTC
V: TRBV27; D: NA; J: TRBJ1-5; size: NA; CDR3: CASSFGGSNQPQHF; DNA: TGTGCCAGCAGTTTTGGAGGTAGCAATCAGCCCCAGCATTTT